The present entry profiles one T cell receptor (beta chain) with its context. Its antigen remains unidentified. Germline V gene data show CDR1 as SEHNR and CDR2 as FQNEAQ (reference sequence). The V end was cut by 1 base, the J end by 2 bases, with 7 bases between. This CDR3 has 14 residues. PCR used 60 Vbeta primers and 13 Jbeta primers. Produced via immunoSEQ multiplex PCR; TCRdb's table is partial and in-frame only. The sample carries about 150,000 clones, approximately 78% recorded once. This specimen belongs to a study of cytomegalovirus exposure and HLA in healthy donors. Study-wide results and caveats: Using a false discovery rate of 0.05, a later analysis showed that approximately 17,000 TCR beta sequences were associated with HLA alleles.

The sample consisted of PBMCs. The source of this sequence is a woman between 35 and 50 years old in good health and CMV-seronegative. The chain is built from TRBV7-9 and TRBJ2-3; D is undetermined. CDR3 residues: CASSLEQYTDTQYF. The CDR3 coding sequence is TGTGCCAGCAGCTTAGAACAGTACACAGATACGCAGTATTTT. Supplemented by reference TRBV7-9 and TRBJ2-3, the full variable domain reads DTGVSQNPRHKITKRGQNVTFRCDPISEHNRLYWYRQTLGQGPEFLTYFQNEAQLEKSRLLSDRFSAERPKGSFSTLEIQRTEQGDSAMYLCASSLEQYTDTQYFGPGTRLTVL.